This entry is about one T cell receptor (beta chain). Its antigen remains unknown. This sample was taken from a study of cytomegalovirus exposure and HLA in healthy donors. Study-wide results and caveats: Upon later analysis, HLA-associated TCR beta chains proved more clonally expanded than other, equally common chains. Another analysis was done later, and it associated 15,000 to 20,000 TCR beta sequences with HLA alleles at 0.05 false discovery rate.

It was with 60 Vbeta and 13 Jbeta primers that the PCR ran. Using immunoSEQ multiplex PCR, the repertoire was profiled, and TCRdb retains in-frame clones only, with some absent. The sample has about 140,000 clones, approximately 82% seen once. The CDR3 sequence is 15 residues long. CDR1 and CDR2 from the germline V gene are MNHEY and SMNVEV (reference sequence). Unmatched junction bases numbered 12, after V lost 5 bases and J lost 5 bases. The TCR comes from a man younger than 35 in good health and CMV-seropositive. The chain carries TRBV27 and TRBJ2-7, with 7 bases identical to TRBD1. The specimen was PBMCs. The DNA for the CDR3 is TGTGCCAGCAGTAGGGGGACAGTTTCCGACCACGAGCAGTACTTC. It translates to CASSRGTVSDHEQYF.